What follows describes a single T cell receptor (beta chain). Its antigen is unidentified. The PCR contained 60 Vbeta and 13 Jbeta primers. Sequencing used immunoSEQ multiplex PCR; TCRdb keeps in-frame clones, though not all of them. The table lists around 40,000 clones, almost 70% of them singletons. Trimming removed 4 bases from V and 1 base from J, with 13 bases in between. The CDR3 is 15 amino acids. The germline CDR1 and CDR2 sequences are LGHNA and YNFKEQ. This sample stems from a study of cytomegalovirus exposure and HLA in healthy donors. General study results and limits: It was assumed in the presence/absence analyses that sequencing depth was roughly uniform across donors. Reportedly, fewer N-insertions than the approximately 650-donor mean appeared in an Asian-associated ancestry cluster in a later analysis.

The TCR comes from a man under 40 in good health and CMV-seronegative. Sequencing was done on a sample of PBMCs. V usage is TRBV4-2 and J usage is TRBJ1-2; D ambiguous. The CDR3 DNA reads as TGTGCCAGCAGCCCAAGCGGGTTTTATAACTATGGCTACACCTTC. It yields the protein CASSPSGFYNYGYTF.